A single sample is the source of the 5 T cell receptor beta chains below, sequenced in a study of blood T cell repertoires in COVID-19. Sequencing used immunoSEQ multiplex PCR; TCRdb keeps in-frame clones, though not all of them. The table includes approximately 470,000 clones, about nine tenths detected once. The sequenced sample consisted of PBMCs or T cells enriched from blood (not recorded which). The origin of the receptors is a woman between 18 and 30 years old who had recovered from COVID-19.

The CDR3 DNA is TGTGCCAGCAGCCTCGACAGGGGCTCAACTTTCTTT. Its translation is CASSLDRGSTFF. The genes are TRBV13 and TRBJ1-1, with TRBD1 identical over 8 bases. CDR1 and CDR2 from the germline V gene are PRHDT and FYEKMQ (reference sequence). The CDR3 has 12 residues. After removal of 5 bases from V and 12 bases from J, the junction contained 8 bases not matched to a gene.

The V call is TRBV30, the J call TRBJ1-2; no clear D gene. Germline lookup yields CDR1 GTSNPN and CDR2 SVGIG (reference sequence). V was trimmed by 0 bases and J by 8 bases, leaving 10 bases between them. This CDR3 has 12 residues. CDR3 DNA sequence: TGTGCCTGGAGTGTAGCCGAGGGAGGCTACACCTTC. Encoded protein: CAWSVAEGGYTF.

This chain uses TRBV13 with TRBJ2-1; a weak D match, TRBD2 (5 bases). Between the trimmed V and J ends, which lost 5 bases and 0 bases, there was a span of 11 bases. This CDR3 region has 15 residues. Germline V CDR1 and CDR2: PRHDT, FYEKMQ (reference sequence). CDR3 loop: CASSPKGSSYNEQFF. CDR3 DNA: TGTGCCAGCAGCCCGAAAGGGAGCTCCTACAATGAGCAGTTCTTC.

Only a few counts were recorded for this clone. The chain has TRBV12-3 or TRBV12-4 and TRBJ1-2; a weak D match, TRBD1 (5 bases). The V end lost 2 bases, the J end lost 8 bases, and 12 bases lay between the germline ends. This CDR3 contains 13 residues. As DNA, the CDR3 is TGTGCCAGCAGTTTAATCGGGGGGAAAGGCTACACCTTC. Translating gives CASSLIGGKGYTF.

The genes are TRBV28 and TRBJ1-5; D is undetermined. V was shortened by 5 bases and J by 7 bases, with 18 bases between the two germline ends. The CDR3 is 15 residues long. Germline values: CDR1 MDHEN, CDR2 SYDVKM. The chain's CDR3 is CASSTPARGAQPQHF. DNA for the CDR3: TGTGCCAGCAGTACCCCTGCCAGAGGTGCCCAGCCCCAGCATTTT.